The 27 T cell receptor beta chains below come from one sample, sequenced in a study of OX40 agonist ivuxolimab in advanced cancers. Using immunoSEQ multiplex PCR, the repertoire was profiled, and TCRdb retains in-frame clones only, with some absent. The sample lists around 50,000 clones, 80% to 90% occurring once. The sample here was CD4+ or CD8+ T cells sorted from blood, taken in a trial of the OX40 agonist ivuxolimab. The receptor set was obtained from an adult with an advanced solid tumor such as melanoma, head and neck, liver or kidney cancer.

The V and J genes are TRBV18 and TRBJ2-5; 13 bases agree with TRBD2. CDR1 KGHSH and CDR2 LQKENI come from the germline V gene. Unmatched junction bases numbered 3, after V lost 2 bases and J lost 6 bases. The CDR3 contains 15 residues. The CDR3 DNA follows: TGTGCCAGCTCACCATCGACTAGCGGGGGGAAGACCCAGTACTTC. Residues: CASSPSTSGGKTQYF. Variable domain in full (rest from reference TRBV18 and TRBJ2-5): NAGVMQNPRHLVRRRGQEARLRCSPMKGHSHVYWYRQLPEEGLKFMVYLQKENIIDESGMPKERFSAEFPKEGPSILRIQQVVRGDSAAYFCASSPSTSGGKTQYFGPGTRLLVL.

The V call is TRBV6-1, the J call TRBJ1-2; D perhaps matches TRBD1 (6 bases). V was cut by 5 bases and J by 5 bases, with 18 bases left in between. In germline, CDR1 is MNHNS, CDR2 SASEGT. The CDR3 is made up of 15 amino acids. CDR3 sequence (DNA): TGTGCCAGCAGTTTTGACACAGGGAGGTGGTATGGCTACACCTTC. Residues: CASSFDTGRWYGYTF.

This rearrangement joins TRBV6-1 to TRBJ2-1, with 7 bases lining up with TRBD1. The V and J ends lost 4 bases and 10 bases, in that order; junction bases with no gene match: 4. The CDR3 sequence is 12 residues long. Per the germline V gene, CDR1 is MNHNS and CDR2 is SASEGT. The CDR3 DNA follows: TGTGCCAGCAGTGCACAGGGGACCGAGCAGTTCTTC. Its protein product is CASSAQGTEQFF.

The chain uses TRBV30 and TRBJ1-3; D gene uncertain. The CDR3 is made up of 14 amino acids. The V end lost 3 bases, the J end lost 4 bases, and 13 bases lay between the germline ends. The germline V gene has CDR1 GTSNPN and CDR2 SVGIG (reference sequence). The CDR3 region has the DNA TGTGCCTGGAGCGTAATCCAGCCGGGAAACACCATATATTTT. This translates into CAWSVIQPGNTIYF.

The gene calls are TRBV25-1 and TRBJ2-5; 8 bases align to TRBD2. Per the germline V gene, CDR1 is MGHDK and CDR2 is SYGVNS. The ends lost 1 base at V and 1 base at J; junction bases unmatched: 8. This CDR3 spans 17 amino acids. CDR3 DNA: TGTGCCAGCAGTGAATGGGGATATAGCGGGGTCCAAGAGACCCAGTACTTC. Protein: CASSEWGYSGVQETQYF.

This chain joins TRBV27 and TRBJ2-1, with D unclear. The CDR3 covers 13 residues. Germline CDR1 is MNHEY and CDR2 is SMNVEV (reference sequence). V shed 3 bases and J shed 5 bases, with 8 bases lying between them. CDR3 protein: CASSFLADNEQFF. The DNA of the CDR3 is TGTGCCAGCAGTTTCTTGGCGGACAATGAGCAGTTCTTC.

The gene calls are TRBV28 and TRBJ1-2; D is unclear. Germline CDR1 and CDR2: MDHEN and SYDVKM. With 2 bases removed from V and 3 bases from J, the gap between germline ends came to 13 bases. CDR3 length: 15 residues. The CDR3 DNA sequence: TGTGCCAGCAGTTTAGGCTCGGGTTTGTACTATGGCTACACCTTC. Its translation is CASSLGSGLYYGYTF.

The V gene is TRBV19, the J gene TRBJ1-6; D not certain. V shed 4 bases and J shed 4 bases, with 14 bases lying between them. Germline assignment: CDR1 LNHDA and CDR2 SQIVND (reference sequence). This CDR3 has 16 amino acids. CDR3 in DNA: TGTGCCAGTAGTAGCGTAGAGAAGCGTTATAATTCACCCCTCCACTTT. Translated: CASSSVEKRYNSPLHF. The complete variable domain, with remaining parts taken from reference TRBV19 and TRBJ1-6, reads DGGITQSPKYLFRKEGQNVTLSCEQNLNHDAMYWYRQDPGQGLRLIYYSQIVNDFQKGDIAEGYSVSREKKESFPLTVTSAQKNPTAFYLCASSSVEKRYNSPLHFGNGTRLTVT.

The gene calls are TRBV19 and TRBJ2-5; unclear D gene. The ends were cut back, 3 bases at V and 4 bases at J, with 3 bases in the middle. Germline V gene data show CDR1 as LNHDA and CDR2 as SQIVND (reference sequence). The CDR3 is made up of 11 amino acids. The CDR3 DNA follows: TGTGCCAGTAGTATGGGAGAGACCCAGTACTTC. Encoded protein: CASSMGETQYF.

The CDR3 is CASSRDSFNYGYTF. As DNA, the CDR3 is TGCGCCAGCAGCCGGGACAGCTTCAACTATGGCTACACCTTC. The chain combines TRBV4-1 with TRBJ1-2; 7 positions agree with TRBD1. Looked up from germline, CDR1 is MGHRA and CDR2 is YSYEKL. The V gene end was trimmed by 4 bases and the J gene end by 2 bases; junction bases not matched to a gene: 4. The CDR3 is made up of 14 amino acids.

This chain joins TRBV9 and TRBJ2-5; perhaps TRBD1 as D (5 bases). CDR3 length: 14 amino acids. V lost 1 base, J lost 5 bases, and 12 bases lay in between. The germline V gene has CDR1 SGDLS and CDR2 YYNGEE. The CDR3 spells CASSVTGGVETQYF. The CDR3 region has the DNA TGTGCCAGCAGCGTAACAGGCGGAGTTGAGACCCAGTACTTC.

V is TRBV2 and J is TRBJ2-3; D remains unclear. V was cut by 7 bases and J by 2 bases, with 19 bases left in between. The CDR3 runs to 16 residues. Germline loops: CDR1 SNHLY, CDR2 FYNNEI. CDR3 nucleotide sequence: TGTGCCAGCACCCACCAGACACGCTCCTACACAGATACGCAGTATTTT. It codes for CASTHQTRSYTDTQYF.

This chain links TRBV2 with TRBJ2-5; either TRBD1 or TRBD2 may supply D (7 bases each). V lost 4 bases to trimming and J lost 4 bases, with 13 bases between them. Looked up from germline, CDR1 is SNHLY and CDR2 is FYNNEI. The CDR3 extends over 14 amino acids. CDR3 nucleotide sequence: TGTGCCAGCAGTGGGGGCAGGGGGGGAGAGACCCAGTACTTC. It yields the protein CASSGGRGGETQYF.

This sequence joins TRBV2 and TRBJ2-3; the D is unclear. The ends were cut back, 7 bases at V and 1 base at J, with 3 bases in the middle. The germline V gene has CDR1 SNHLY and CDR2 FYNNEI. The CDR3 is 11 residues long. The CDR3 DNA reads TGTGCCAGCATTCGCACAGATACGCAGTATTTT. Protein product: CASIRTDTQYF.

CDR3 amino acids: CASSWAGTYNEQFF. CDR3 in DNA: TGTGCCAGCAGCTGGGCGGGGACGTACAATGAGCAGTTCTTC. This chain joins TRBV11-2 and TRBJ2-1, with a weak D call TRBD2 (6 bases). In germline, CDR1 is SGHAT, CDR2 FQNNGV. The CDR3 has 14 residues. Deletions cut 4 bases from V and 4 bases from J, with 11 bases between.

This chain joins TRBV2 and TRBJ1-5, with 10 bases identical to TRBD1. Germline trimming cut 5 bases from V and 7 bases from J; bases unmatched to any gene: 8. The germline CDR1 and CDR2 sequences are SNHLY and FYNNEI. The CDR3 sequence is 15 residues long. This chain's CDR3 is CASSRSDRGIQPQHF. The CDR3 bases are TGTGCCAGCAGTCGCTCGGACAGGGGGATACAGCCCCAGCATTTT.

This clone was recorded only once. V and J are TRBV12-5 and TRBJ2-2; 14 bases fit TRBD2. The CDR3 has 15 residues. The J segment lost 10 bases and the V segment lost 1 base, leaving 2 bases of the junction unmatched. Germline V CDR1 and CDR2: LGHNT, FRNRAP. This chain's CDR3 is CASGLGLAGGEELFF. CDR3 sequence (DNA): TGTGCTAGTGGTTTGGGACTAGCGGGAGGGGAGGAGCTGTTTTTT.

V gene TRBV7-3 combines with J gene TRBJ2-3, with 15 bases matching TRBD2. The CDR3 contains 16 residues. The germline gives CDR1 SGHTA, CDR2 FQGTGA. After removal of 4 bases from V and 4 bases from J, the junction contained 3 bases not matched to a gene. CDR3 nucleotide sequence: TGTGCCAGCAGCTCGGGACTAGCGGGAGGTGCAGATACGCAGTATTTT. The encoded protein is CASSSGLAGGADTQYF.

The CDR3 nucleotides read TGCGCCAGCAGTGTGGACCTTTCCGGGAATTCACCCCTCCACTTT. Translating it yields CASSVDLSGNSPLHF. The chain joins TRBV10-1 to TRBJ1-6, with D hard to call. Germline CDR1 WNHNN, CDR2 SYGVQD (reference sequence). The CDR3 sequence is 15 residues long. The V and J ends lost 4 bases and 7 bases respectively, with 14 bases between them.

The J gene is TRBJ2-3, the V gene TRBV6-1; weak D call: TRBD1 (6 bases). Between the trimmed V and J ends, which lost 2 bases and 1 base, there was a span of 10 bases. This CDR3 region has 15 residues. CDR1 MNHNS and CDR2 SASEGT come from the germline V gene. The CDR3 region has the DNA TGTGCCAGCAGTGAAATGGACAGCCGCACAGATACGCAGTATTTT. Residues: CASSEMDSRTDTQYF.

A single count supports this clone. The chain is built from TRBV6-4 and TRBJ2-6, with D perhaps TRBD1 (5 bases). Germline CDR1 and CDR2: MRHNA and SNTAGT. CDR3 length: 15 residues. Trimming shortened V by 4 bases and J by 8 bases, and 15 bases separated the two germline ends. The CDR3 protein is CASSVSQGSSNVLTF. CDR3 bases: TGTGCCAGCAGTGTTAGCCAGGGTAGTTCCAACGTCCTGACTTTC.

The chain links TRBV6-5 to TRBJ1-4; D is ambiguous. The CDR3 runs to 15 residues. V was trimmed by 4 bases and J by 3 bases, leaving 12 bases between them. Germline assignment: CDR1 MNHEY and CDR2 SVGAGI. DNA for the CDR3: TGTGCCAGCAGTTCTGGGGAGAGGGCTAATGAAAAACTGTTTTTT. Protein sequence: CASSSGERANEKLFF.

V and J are TRBV7-8 and TRBJ2-5; D is ambiguous. CDR3 length: 11 amino acids. Germline CDR1 SGHVS, CDR2 FQNEAQ. V shed 3 bases and J shed 5 bases, with 4 bases lying between them. DNA of the CDR3: TGTGCCAGCAGCTTTTCTGAGACCCAGTACTTC. Its protein is CASSFSETQYF.

The chain combines TRBV7-8 with TRBJ1-1, with 7 positions matching TRBD1. The J segment lost 8 bases and the V segment lost 1 base, leaving 7 bases of the junction unmatched. The CDR3 contains 14 residues. Germline assignment: CDR1 SGHVS and CDR2 FQNEAQ. CDR3 bases: TGTGCCAGCAGCTTAGGGGACAGTTGGGGGGAAGCTTTCTTT. Translated, it gives CASSLGDSWGEAFF.

The chain uses TRBV19 and TRBJ2-1, with 12 bases lining up with TRBD2. The CDR3 is 16 residues long. After removal of 6 bases from V and 6 bases from J, the junction contained 9 bases not matched to a gene. Germline CDR1 is LNHDA and CDR2 is SQIVND (reference sequence). The CDR3 DNA reads as TGTGCCAGTAGGATCACGTGGACTAGCGGGATCAATGAGCAGTTCTTC. Protein: CASRITWTSGINEQFF.

V gene TRBV6-1 combines with J gene TRBJ2-5, with a weak D call TRBD1 (5 bases). Per the germline V gene, CDR1 is MNHNS and CDR2 is SASEGT. CDR3 length: 14 amino acids. V was shortened by 7 bases and J by 4 bases, with 16 bases between the two germline ends. The CDR3 nucleotides are TGTGCCAGCATTATGGACATGGGGCTAGAGACCCAGTACTTC. Its protein is CASIMDMGLETQYF.

The chain joins TRBV19 to TRBJ1-5, with D possibly being TRBD1 (6 bases). The CDR3 has 16 residues. Trimming removed 4 bases at V and 4 bases at J, with 17 bases between. Per the germline V gene, CDR1 is LNHDA and CDR2 is SQIVND (reference sequence). The CDR3 region has the DNA TGTGCCAGTAGTAAATTAGCGGGGGGCCTTAATCAGCCCCAGCATTTT. It is translated as CASSKLAGGLNQPQHF.